This is a list of T cell receptor beta chains from one sample in a study of T cells expressing NK-cell markers. Reanalyzing the 5' RACE reads, TCRdb keeps one entry per CDR3 protein, without DNA. The table lists 550,000 or so distinct CDR3 sequences. What was sequenced was blood T cells: a sorted CD56 or NKG2C T cell subset, CD4+ or CD8+ T cells, or bulk PBMC T cells (not recorded which). These receptors came from a young man in good health. The CDR3 runs from the conserved cysteine through the conserved F or W. Each record gives: J gene, V gene, CDR3 protein.

TRBJ1-2 | TRBV4-3 | CASSQDAGNYGYTF
TRBJ1-3 | TRBV12-3/TRBV12-4 | CASSLSPINSGNTIYF
TRBJ2-2 | TRBV6-5 | CASSNGLAGTNTGELFF
TRBJ2-2 | TRBV12-5 | CASGLPRGSTGELFF
TRBJ2-1 | TRBV6-5 | CASSYPTGSSYNEQFF
TRBJ2-7 | TRBV6-1 | CASSSERAGQPWEQYF
TRBJ2-1 | TRBV20-1 | CSASTDTSSYNEQFF
TRBJ2-1 | TRBV7-9 | CASIASGVENEQFF
TRBJ2-1 | TRBV20-1 | CSARDLLAGGIEQFF
TRBJ1-2 | TRBV11-1 | CASSPSPGTGFVNYGYTF
TRBJ1-2 | TRBV24-1 | CATGDNYGYTF
TRBJ2-3 | TRBV20-1 | CSAHALTSRAQYF
TRBJ2-5 | TRBV5-1 | CASSFFRLYQETQYF
TRBJ2-2 | TRBV20-1 | CSARDTPGLGELFF
TRBJ1-4 | TRBV11-2 | CASSLVKVGPANEKLFF
TRBJ1-4 | TRBV4-2 | CASSQEGETNEKLFF
TRBJ1-3 | TRBV2 | CASRSGSGNTIYF
TRBJ1-5 | TRBV6-1 | CASSVDSGNQPQHF
TRBJ2-4 | TRBV20-1 | CSASVITSHIQYF
TRBJ2-1 | TRBV5-8 | CASSLVLRNEQFF
TRBJ1-2 | TRBV5-1 | CASSLGGTADYGYTF
TRBJ1-1 | TRBV12-3/TRBV12-4 | CATRTVSMNTEAFF
TRBJ2-1 | TRBV29-1 | CSVPGLAGNWNNEQFF
TRBJ1-2 | TRBV9 | CASSASTDLGGYTF
TRBJ1-2 | TRBV7-9 | CASSGSDRTGYTF
TRBJ2-7 | TRBV20-1 | CSARVAGKMVQYF
TRBJ2-3 | TRBV4-2 | CATGGARTSDLDTQYF
TRBJ2-7 | TRBV5-1 | CASSLGLAGAGEQYF
TRBJ1-1 | TRBV12-3/TRBV12-4 | CASLFRIEAFF
TRBJ2-1 | TRBV6-1 | CASSEGLGELWNEQFF
TRBJ2-1 | TRBV20-1 | CSALFGGVNEQFF
TRBJ2-3 | TRBV18 | CASSLGSMDTQYF
TRBJ2-5 | TRBV11-3 | CASSSPLEVGETQYF
TRBJ2-3 | TRBV19 | CASSPRTRGRDTQYF
TRBJ2-3 | TRBV29-1 | CSASEQRNTDTQYF
TRBJ2-3 | TRBV11-2 | CASSSYLAGAVDTQYF
TRBJ2-7 | TRBV5-1 | CASSPSEGYEQYF
TRBJ1-5 | TRBV12-3/TRBV12-4 | CASYLLGGRNNQPQHF
TRBJ2-3 | TRBV12-3/TRBV12-4 | CASRFGNSGSTDTQYF
TRBJ2-5 | TRBV7-2 | CASSSPELAQYF
TRBJ2-4 | TRBV7-2 | CASSLNSAKNIQYF
TRBJ1-1 | TRBV5-4 | CASTMGSGTVNTEAFF
TRBJ2-5 | TRBV10-3 | CAISEGADERTQYF
TRBJ2-2 | TRBV20-1 | CSAALPGRMTGELFF
TRBJ1-5 | TRBV12-3/TRBV12-4 | CASSFRAPNQPQHF
TRBJ1-2 | TRBV20-1 | CSAIQGEYGYTF
TRBJ2-3 | TRBV6-1 | CASSEAVGSTQYF
TRBJ2-3 | TRBV7-9 | CASSLAVWNGGTDTQYF
TRBJ1-1 | TRBV29-1 | CSVELQPNTEAFF
TRBJ2-3 | TRBV5-1 | CASSAQWGTKETYTQYF
TRBJ2-2 | TRBV5-4 | CASSPGLHSTGELFF
TRBJ1-2 | TRBV29-1 | CSVEGDVEGYTF
TRBJ2-7 | TRBV28 | CASSPRERLAGEQYF
TRBJ2-1 | TRBV25-1 | CASSERLAGGNEQFF
TRBJ2-1 | TRBV3-1 | CASSQGATSGGGQFF
TRBJ1-6 | TRBV7-6 | CASSYRTQANSPLHF
TRBJ2-3 | TRBV5-1 | CASSLDRQPADTQYF
TRBJ2-7 | TRBV7-9 | CASSSRDGWEEQYF